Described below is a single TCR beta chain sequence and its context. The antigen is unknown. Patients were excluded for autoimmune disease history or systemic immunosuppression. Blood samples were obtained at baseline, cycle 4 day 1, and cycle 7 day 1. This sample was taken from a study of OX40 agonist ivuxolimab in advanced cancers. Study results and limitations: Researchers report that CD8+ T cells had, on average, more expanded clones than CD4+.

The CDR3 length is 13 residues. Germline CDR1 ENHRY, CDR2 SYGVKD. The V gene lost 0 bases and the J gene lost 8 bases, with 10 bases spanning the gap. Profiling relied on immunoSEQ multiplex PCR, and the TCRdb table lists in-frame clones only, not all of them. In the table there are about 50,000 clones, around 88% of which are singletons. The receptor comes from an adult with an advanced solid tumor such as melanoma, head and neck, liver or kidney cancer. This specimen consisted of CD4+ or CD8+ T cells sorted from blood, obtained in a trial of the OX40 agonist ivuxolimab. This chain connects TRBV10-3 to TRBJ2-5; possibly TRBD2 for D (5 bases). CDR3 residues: CAISESRLATQYF. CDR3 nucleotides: TGTGCCATCAGTGAGTCCCGTCTAGCTACCCAGTACTTC.